Included here is one T cell receptor (beta chain) sequence, with context. The germline V gene encodes CDR1 KGHDR and CDR2 SFDVKD. The CDR3 contains 16 residues. V shed 5 bases, J shed 6 bases, and the junction held 8 bases outside the gene matches. This entry comes from a study of blood T cell repertoires in COVID-19. TCRdb's copy holds only in-frame clones and misses some; the assay was immunoSEQ multiplex PCR. The repertoire consists of some 190,000 clones, with 82% occurring once and the leading ten covering approximately 7.8%. Sequencing input: peripheral blood. The clonotype comes from an older woman with COVID-19, enrolled during active disease. This chain connects TRBV24-1 to TRBJ2-1; 11 bases are shared with TRBD2. The CDR3 here is CATSGILAGEGNEQFF. CDR3 DNA: TGTGCCACCAGTGGGATACTAGCGGGAGAGGGCAATGAGCAGTTCTTC.